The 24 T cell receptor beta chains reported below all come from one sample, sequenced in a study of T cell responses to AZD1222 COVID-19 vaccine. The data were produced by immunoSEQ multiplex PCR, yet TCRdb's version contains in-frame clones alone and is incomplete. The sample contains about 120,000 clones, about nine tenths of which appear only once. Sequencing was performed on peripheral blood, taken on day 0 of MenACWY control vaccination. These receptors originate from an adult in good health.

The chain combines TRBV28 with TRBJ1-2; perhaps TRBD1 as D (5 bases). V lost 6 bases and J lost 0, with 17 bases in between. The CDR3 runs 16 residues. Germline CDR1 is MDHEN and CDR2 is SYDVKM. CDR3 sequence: CASSLGTLTTNYGYTF. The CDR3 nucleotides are TGTGCCAGCAGCCTAGGGACCCTTACGACTAACTATGGCTACACCTTC.

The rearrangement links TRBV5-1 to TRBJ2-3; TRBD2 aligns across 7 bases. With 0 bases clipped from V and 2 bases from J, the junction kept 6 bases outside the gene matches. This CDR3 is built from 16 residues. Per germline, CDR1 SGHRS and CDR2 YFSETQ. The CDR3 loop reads CASSLAGSGSTDTQYF. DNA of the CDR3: TGCGCCAGCAGCTTGGCCGGTAGCGGGTCCACAGATACGCAGTATTTT.

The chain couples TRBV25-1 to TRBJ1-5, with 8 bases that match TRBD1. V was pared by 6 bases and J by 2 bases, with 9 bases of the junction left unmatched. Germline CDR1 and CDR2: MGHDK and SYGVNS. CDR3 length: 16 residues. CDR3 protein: CASSRLIRGRNQPQHF. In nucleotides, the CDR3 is TGTGCCAGCAGCAGATTAATCAGGGGGCGCAATCAGCCCCAGCATTTT.

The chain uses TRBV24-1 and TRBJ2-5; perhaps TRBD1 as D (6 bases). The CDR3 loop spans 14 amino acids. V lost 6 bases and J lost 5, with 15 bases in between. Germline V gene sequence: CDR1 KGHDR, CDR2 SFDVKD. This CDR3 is CATSQGIGVETQYF. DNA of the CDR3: TGTGCCACCAGTCAGGGGATCGGGGTGGAGACCCAGTACTTC.

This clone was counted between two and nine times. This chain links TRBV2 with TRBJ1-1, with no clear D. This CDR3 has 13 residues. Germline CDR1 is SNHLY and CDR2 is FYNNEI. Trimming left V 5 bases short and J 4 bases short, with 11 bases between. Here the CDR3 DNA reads TGTGCCAGCAGTCGAATCACGGGCACTGAAGCTTTCTTT. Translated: CASSRITGTEAFF.

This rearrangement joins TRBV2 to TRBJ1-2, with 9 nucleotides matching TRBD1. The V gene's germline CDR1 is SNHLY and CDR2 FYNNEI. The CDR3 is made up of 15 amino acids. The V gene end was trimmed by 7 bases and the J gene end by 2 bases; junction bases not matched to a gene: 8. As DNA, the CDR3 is TGTGCCAGCACCAAAGGGGGGACAGGGAACTATGGCTACACCTTC. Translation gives CASTKGGTGNYGYTF.

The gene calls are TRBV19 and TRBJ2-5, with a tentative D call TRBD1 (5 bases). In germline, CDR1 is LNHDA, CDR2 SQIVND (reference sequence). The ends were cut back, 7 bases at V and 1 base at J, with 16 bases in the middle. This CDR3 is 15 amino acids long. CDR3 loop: CASTMGLGPQETQYF. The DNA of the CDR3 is TGTGCCAGTACCATGGGGCTAGGGCCCCAAGAGACCCAGTACTTC.

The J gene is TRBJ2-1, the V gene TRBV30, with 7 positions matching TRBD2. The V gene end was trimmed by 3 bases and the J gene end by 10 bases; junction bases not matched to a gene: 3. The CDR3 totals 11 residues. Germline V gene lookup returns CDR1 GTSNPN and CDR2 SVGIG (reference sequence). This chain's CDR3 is CAWSPLAEQFF. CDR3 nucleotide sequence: TGTGCCTGGAGCCCACTAGCGGAGCAGTTCTTC.

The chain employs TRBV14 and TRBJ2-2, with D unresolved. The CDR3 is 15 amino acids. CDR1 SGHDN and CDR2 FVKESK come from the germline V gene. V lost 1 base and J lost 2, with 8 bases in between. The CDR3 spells CASSQAVANTGELFF. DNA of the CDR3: TGTGCCAGCAGCCAAGCGGTTGCAAACACCGGGGAGCTGTTTTTT.

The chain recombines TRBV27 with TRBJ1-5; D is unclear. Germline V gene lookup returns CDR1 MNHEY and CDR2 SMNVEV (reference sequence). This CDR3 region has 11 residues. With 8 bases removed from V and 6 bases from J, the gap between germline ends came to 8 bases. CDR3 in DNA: TGTGCCAGCGGGGTTAGTCAGCCCCAGCATTTT. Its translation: CASGVSQPQHF.

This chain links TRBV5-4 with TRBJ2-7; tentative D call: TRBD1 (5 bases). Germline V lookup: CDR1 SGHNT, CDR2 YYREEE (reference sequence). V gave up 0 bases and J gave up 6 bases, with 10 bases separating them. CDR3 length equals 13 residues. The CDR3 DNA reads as TGTGCCAGCAGCTTGGGTCAGGGCTTCGAGCAGTACTTC. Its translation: CASSLGQGFEQYF.

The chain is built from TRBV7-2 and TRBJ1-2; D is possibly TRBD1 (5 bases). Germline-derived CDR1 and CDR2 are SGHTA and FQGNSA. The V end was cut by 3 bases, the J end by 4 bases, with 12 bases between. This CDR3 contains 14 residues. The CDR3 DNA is TGTGCCAGCAGCTTCTCAGGGTCCCCCTATGGCTACACCTTC. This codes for CASSFSGSPYGYTF.

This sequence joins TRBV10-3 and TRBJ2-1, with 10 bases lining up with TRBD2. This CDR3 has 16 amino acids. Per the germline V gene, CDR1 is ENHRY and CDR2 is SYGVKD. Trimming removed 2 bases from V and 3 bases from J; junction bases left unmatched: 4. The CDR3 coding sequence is TGTGCCATCAGTGAGATAGCGGGAGGCAACTACAATGAGCAGTTCTTC. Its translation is CAISEIAGGNYNEQFF.

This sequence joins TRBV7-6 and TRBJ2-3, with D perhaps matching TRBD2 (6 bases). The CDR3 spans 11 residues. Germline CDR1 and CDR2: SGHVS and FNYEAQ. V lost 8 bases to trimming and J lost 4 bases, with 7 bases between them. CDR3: CASGDSDTQYF. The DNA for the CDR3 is TGTGCCAGCGGGGACTCAGATACGCAGTATTTT.

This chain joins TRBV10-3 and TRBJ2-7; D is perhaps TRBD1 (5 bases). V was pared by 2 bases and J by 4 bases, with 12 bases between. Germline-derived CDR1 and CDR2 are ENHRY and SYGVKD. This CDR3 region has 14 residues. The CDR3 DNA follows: TGTGCCATCAGTGAGGAGGACACACGTTACGAGCAGTACTTC. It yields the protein CAISEEDTRYEQYF.

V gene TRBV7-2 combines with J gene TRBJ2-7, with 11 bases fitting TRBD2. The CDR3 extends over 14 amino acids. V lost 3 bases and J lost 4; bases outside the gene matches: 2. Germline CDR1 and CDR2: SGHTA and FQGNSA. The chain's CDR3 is CASSFWTSGYEQYF. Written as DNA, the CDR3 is TGTGCCAGCAGCTTCTGGACTAGCGGGTACGAGCAGTACTTC. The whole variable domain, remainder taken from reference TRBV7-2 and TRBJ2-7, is GAGVSQSPSNKVTEKGKDVELRCDPISGHTALYWYRQSLGQGLEFLIYFQGNSAPDKSGLPSDRFSAERTGGSVSTLTIQRTQQEDSAVYLCASSFWTSGYEQYFGPGTRLTVT.

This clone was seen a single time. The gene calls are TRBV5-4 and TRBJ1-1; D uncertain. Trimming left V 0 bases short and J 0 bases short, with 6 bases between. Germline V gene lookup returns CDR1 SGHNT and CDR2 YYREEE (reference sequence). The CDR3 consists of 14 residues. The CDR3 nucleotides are TGTGCCAGCAGCTTGGGGCTAATGAACACTGAAGCTTTCTTT. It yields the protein CASSLGLMNTEAFF.

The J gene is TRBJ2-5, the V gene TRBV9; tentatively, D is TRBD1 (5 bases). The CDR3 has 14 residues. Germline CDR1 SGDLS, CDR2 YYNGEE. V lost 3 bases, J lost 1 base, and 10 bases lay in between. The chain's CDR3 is CASSDQGIQETQYF. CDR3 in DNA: TGTGCCAGCAGCGACCAGGGTATCCAAGAGACCCAGTACTTC.

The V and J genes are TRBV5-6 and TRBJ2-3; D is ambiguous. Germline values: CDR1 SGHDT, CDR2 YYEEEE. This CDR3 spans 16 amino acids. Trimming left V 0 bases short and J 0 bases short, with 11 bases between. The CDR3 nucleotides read TGTGCCAGCAGCTTGGGGGTGACGATTAGCACAGATACGCAGTATTTT. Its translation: CASSLGVTISTDTQYF.

This CDR3 is CASSFAGAREAFF. The DNA for the CDR3 is TGTGCCAGCAGTTTTGCAGGGGCGAGAGAAGCTTTCTTT. The chain uses TRBV12-3 or TRBV12-4 and TRBJ1-1; possibly TRBD1 for D (6 bases). With 3 bases removed from V and 8 bases from J, the gap between germline ends came to 13 bases. The CDR3 has 13 amino acids.

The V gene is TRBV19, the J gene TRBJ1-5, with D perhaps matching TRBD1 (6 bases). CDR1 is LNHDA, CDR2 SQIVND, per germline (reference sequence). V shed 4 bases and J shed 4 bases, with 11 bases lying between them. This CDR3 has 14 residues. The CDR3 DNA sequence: TGTGCCAGTAGTAACAGGGCTTGGAATCAGCCCCAGCATTTT. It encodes CASSNRAWNQPQHF. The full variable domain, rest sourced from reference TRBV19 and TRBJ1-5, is DGGITQSPKYLFRKEGQNVTLSCEQNLNHDAMYWYRQDPGQGLRLIYYSQIVNDFQKGDIAEGYSVSREKKESFPLTVTSAQKNPTAFYLCASSNRAWNQPQHFGDGTRLSIL.

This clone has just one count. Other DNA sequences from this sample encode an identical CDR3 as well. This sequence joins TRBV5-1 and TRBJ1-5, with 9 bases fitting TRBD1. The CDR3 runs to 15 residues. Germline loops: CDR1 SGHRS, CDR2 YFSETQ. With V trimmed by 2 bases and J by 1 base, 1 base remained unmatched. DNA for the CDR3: TGCGCCAGCAGCTTACAGGGGGCCAGCAATCAGCCCCAGCATTTT. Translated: CASSLQGASNQPQHF.

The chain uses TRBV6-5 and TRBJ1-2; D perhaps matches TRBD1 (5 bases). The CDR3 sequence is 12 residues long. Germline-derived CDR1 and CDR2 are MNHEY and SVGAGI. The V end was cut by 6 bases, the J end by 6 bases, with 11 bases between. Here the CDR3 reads CASSRGGNGYTF. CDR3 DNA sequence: TGTGCCAGCAGCCGGGGGGGGAATGGCTACACCTTC.

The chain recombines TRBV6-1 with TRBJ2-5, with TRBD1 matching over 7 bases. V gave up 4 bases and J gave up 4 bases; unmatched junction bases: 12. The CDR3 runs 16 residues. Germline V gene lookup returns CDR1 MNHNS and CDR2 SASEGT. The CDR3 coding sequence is TGTGCCAGCAGTGTGGGCCCTGGGACAGATCGAGAGACCCAGTACTTC. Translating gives CASSVGPGTDRETQYF.